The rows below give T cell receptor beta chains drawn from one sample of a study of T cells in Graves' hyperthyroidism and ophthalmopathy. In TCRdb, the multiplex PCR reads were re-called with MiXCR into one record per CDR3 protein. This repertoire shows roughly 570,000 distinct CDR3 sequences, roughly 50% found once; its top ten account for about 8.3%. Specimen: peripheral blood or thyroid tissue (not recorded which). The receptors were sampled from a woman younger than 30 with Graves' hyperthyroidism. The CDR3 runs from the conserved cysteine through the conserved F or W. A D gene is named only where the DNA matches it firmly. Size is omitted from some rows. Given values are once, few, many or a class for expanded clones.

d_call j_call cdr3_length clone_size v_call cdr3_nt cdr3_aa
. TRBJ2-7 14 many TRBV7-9 TGTGCCAGCAGTGAACTCGGAGGGGGGACGGGGCAGTACTTC CASSELGGGTGQYF
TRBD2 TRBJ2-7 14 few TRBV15 TGTGCCACCAGCAGTCCCGGGACTACCCTCGAGCAGTACTTC CATSSPGTTLEQYF
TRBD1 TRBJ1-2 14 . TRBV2 TGTGCCAGCAGTGAACCTCCAGGGGGGTATGGCTACACCTTC CASSEPPGGYGYTF
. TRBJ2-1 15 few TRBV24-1 TGTGCCACCAGTGTCCCGCACGCGAAGTACAATGAGCAGTTCTTC CATSVPHAKYNEQFF
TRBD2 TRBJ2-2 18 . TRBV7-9 TGTGCCAGCAGCTTTCCGGGACTAGCGGGAAAGAACACCGGGGAGCTGTTTTTT CASSFPGLAGKNTGELFF
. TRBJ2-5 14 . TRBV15 TGCGCCACCAGCGATAGCGTGCCCCGGGAGACCCAGTACTTC CATSDSVPRETQYF
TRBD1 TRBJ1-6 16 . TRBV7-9 TGTGCCAGCAGCGGGGACAGGGCCTACCTTGGTTCACCCCTCCACTTT CASSGDRAYLGSPLHF
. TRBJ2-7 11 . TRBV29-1 TGCAGCGCCGGGAGAGGGAGGGAGCAGTACTTC CSAGRGREQYF
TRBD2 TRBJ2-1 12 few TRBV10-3 TGTGCCATCGGGGGGAGGGCGGATGAGCAGTTCTTC CAIGGRADEQFF
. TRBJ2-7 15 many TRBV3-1 TGTGCCAGCAGCCAAGATCGCGACGGTTCCTACGAGCAGTACTTC CASSQDRDGSYEQYF
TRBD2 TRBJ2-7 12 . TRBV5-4 TGTGCCAGCAGTCCGACTAGCGGGAGGCAGTACTTC CASSPTSGRQYF
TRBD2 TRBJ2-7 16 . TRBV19 TGTGCCAGTAGTATAGAAGGAACTAGCGGGAGAGGCGAGCAGTACTTC CASSIEGTSGRGEQYF
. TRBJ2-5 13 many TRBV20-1 TGCAGTGCTGACCCGGGGACCCAAGAGACCCAGTACTTC CSADPGTQETQYF
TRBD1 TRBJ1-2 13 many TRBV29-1 TGCAGCGTGGTACAGGGGGAAATTTTTGGCTACACCTTC CSVVQGEIFGYTF
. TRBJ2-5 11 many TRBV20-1 TGCAGTGCCGCGAACCCCGGGACCCAGTACTTC CSAANPGTQYF
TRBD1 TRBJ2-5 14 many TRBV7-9 TGTGCCAGCAGCGACTCGGACAGGATGGAGACCCAGTACTTC CASSDSDRMETQYF
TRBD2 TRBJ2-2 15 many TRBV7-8 TGTGCCAGCAGCCTGTCAGCGGGAGGAGCCGGGGAGCTGTTTTTT CASSLSAGGAGELFF
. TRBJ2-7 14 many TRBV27 TGTGCCAGCAGCCCCGGCCAGGCCCTCGGCGAGCAGTACTTC CASSPGQALGEQYF
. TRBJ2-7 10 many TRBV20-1 TGCAGTGCTGCCCCGGACGAGCAGTACTTC CSAAPDEQYF
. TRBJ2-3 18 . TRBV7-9 TGTGCCAGCAGCTTAGCGATGAGGGCAGGAACCCGCGGAGATACGCAGTATTTT CASSLAMRAGTRGDTQYF
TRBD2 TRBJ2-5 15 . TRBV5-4 TGTGCCAGCAGCCCCAGTAGGACTAGCGGAGAGACCCAGTACTTC CASSPSRTSGETQYF
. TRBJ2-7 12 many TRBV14 TGTGCCAGCAGCCGTACAGAATACGAGCAGTACTTC CASSRTEYEQYF
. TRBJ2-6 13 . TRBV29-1 TGCAGCGTTGAGGGGCTCGGGGCCAACGTCCCGACTTTC CSVEGLGANVPTF
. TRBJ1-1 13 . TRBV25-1 TGTGCCAGCACCCCCGGATATGACACTGAAGCTTTCTTT CASTPGYDTEAFF
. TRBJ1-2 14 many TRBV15 TGTGCCACCAGCGGGAAGGAGCTTAACTATGGCTACACCTTC CATSGKELNYGYTF
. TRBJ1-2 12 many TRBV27 TGTGCCAGCAGCCGTGGACAGTATGGCTACACCTTC CASSRGQYGYTF
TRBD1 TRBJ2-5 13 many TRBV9 TGTGCCAGCAACCCAGGGGGTAGGGAGACCCAGTACTTC CASNPGGRETQYF
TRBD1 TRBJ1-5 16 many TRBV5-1 TGCGCCAGCAGCTTGGGGGGGACAGGGTCACGGCAGCCCCAGCATTTT CASSLGGTGSRQPQHF
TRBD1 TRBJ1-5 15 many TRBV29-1 TGCAGCGTTGTTACCGGGACAGGGTCCAATCAGCCCCAGCATTTT CSVVTGTGSNQPQHF
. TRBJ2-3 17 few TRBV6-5 TGTGCCAGCAGGAGATCAATGGGCGGGGGCAGCACAGATACGCAGTATTTT CASRRSMGGGSTDTQYF
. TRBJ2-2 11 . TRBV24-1 TGTGCCACCACACTGTCCCGGGAGCTGTTTTTT CATTLSRELFF
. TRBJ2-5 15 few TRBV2 TGTGCCGGCAGTGAAGCGAATGGGGCTTGGGAGACCCAGTACTTC CAGSEANGAWETQYF
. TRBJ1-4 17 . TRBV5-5 TGTGCCAGCAGTACCCTAACTAGCGGGGGGGTTGACGAAAAACTGTTTTTT CASSTLTSGGVDEKLFF
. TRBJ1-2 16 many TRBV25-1 TGTGCCAGCTGTGGAGGGGTCGGGACAAACGAGGGTGGCTACACCTTC CASCGGVGTNEGGYTF
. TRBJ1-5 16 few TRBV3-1 TGTGCCAGCAGCCAAGAAAGACAGGAAATCAATCAGCCCCAGCATTTT CASSQERQEINQPQHF
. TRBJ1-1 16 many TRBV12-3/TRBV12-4 TGTGCCAGCAGCACAACAGGGATGGGAAGGAACACTGAAGCTTTCTTT CASSTTGMGRNTEAFF
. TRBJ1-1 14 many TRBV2 TGTGCCACCACACCGTCAAAGGGGAACACTGAAGCTTTCTTT CATTPSKGNTEAFF
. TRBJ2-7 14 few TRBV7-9 TGTGCCAGCAGCTCAGGACAGTCCTCCTACGAGCAGTACTTC CASSSGQSSYEQYF
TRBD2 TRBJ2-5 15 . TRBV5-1 TGCGCCAGCAGCGCCAGGGCGGGAGGGCGAGAGACCCAGTACTTC CASSARAGGRETQYF
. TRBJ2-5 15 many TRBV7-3 TGTGCCAGCAGCTTAATTGGGCAAGCCGGAGAGACCCAGTACTTC CASSLIGQAGETQYF
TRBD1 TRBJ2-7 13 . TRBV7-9 TGTGCCGGCAGCTTCGGCAGGGGGTACGAGCAGTACTTC CAGSFGRGYEQYF
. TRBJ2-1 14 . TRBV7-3 TGTGCCAGCAGCCCCGTATCTCTGGGCGGTGAGCAGTTCTTC CASSPVSLGGEQFF
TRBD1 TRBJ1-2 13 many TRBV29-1 TGCAGCGTTGACCTTCTATGGACAGGGCGCTACACCTTC CSVDLLWTGRYTF